Included here is one T cell receptor beta chain sequence, with context. The data originate from a study of blood T cells in healthy people across ages. The CDR3 length is 16 residues. Germline V gene sequence: CDR1 KGHSH, CDR2 LQKENI. Trimming pared 3 bases from V and 1 base from J, leaving 16 bases between. Then a second PCR, running roughly 7 to 11 cycles, was carried out with a sample-barcoded 5' primer and a J-beta primer mix. Each cDNA molecule, via a template-switch adaptor with 12 random nucleotides, was tagged. TCRdb re-called the 5' RACE reads through MiXCR, storing one row per CDR3 protein. In the table there are over a million distinct CDR3 sequences, around 27% of which are singletons. These data were likewise used in another study, on T cells of mothers and their children. That work states: Thymic selection shapes TCR recombination output in related pairs, and it does so similarly in unrelated pairs. The study found slightly higher but non-significant overlap in related versus unrelated mother-child pairs.

The J gene is TRBJ2-7, the V gene TRBV18, with D tentatively TRBD1 (6 bases). The sequencing sample was made of blood. This TCR derives from a girl aged 2 to 10 in good health. CDR3 in DNA: TGTGCCAGCTCACCTAACTACGACAGGACTTCCTACGAGCAGTACTTC. As protein: CASSPNYDRTSYEQYF.